This TCR beta chain was identified in a study of blood T cell repertoires in COVID-19. V was clipped by 3 bases and J by 4 bases; unmatched bases: 3. The CDR3 spans 13 residues. Produced via immunoSEQ multiplex PCR; TCRdb's table is partial and in-frame only. The sample shows 88,000 or so clones, about 85% of them seen only once. This clone was detected only once. This TCR was sampled from a man in his sixties with acute or convalescent COVID-19. The sample comprised peripheral blood. The chain joins TRBV12-3 or TRBV12-4 to TRBJ2-7; 7 nucleotides align to TRBD1. CDR3 in DNA: TGTGCCAGCAGTTTTGGGACAGCTTACGAGCAGTACTTC. Protein sequence: CASSFGTAYEQYF.